This T cell receptor (beta chain) derives from a study of shared clonotypes between healthy human individuals. Trimming shortened V by 3 bases and J by 1 base, and 16 bases separated the two germline ends. Germline V CDR1 and CDR2: WNHNN, SYGVQD (reference sequence). The CDR3 consists of 16 residues. This clone was counted a few times. Antigen unknown. A deep-level run was used for the assay. In replicate PCRs of sorted subsets, roughly 200 ng DNA, roughly 31,000 T cell genomes, was used. Sequenced by immunoSEQ multiplex PCR; TCRdb stores in-frame clones only, minus some. Of about 1.1 million clones in the sample, roughly 74% were seen once. Study-wide findings and caveats: About 5% was the fraction of naive CD4 clonotypes found shared across several donors. Larger richness was generally estimated for naive than memory subsets.

The V gene is TRBV10-1, the J gene TRBJ2-7; weak D call: TRBD2 (6 bases). This clonotype originated in a man aged 18 to 30 in good health. Some clones in this sample may be carry-over from other donors' samples. Sequenced sample: memory CD4+ T cells from PBMCs. The subset: CD45RA-negative fraction. This chain's CDR3 is CASSEGGADKSYEQYF. The CDR3 coding sequence is TGCGCCAGCAGTGAAGGAGGGGCGGATAAGTCCTACGAGCAGTACTTC.